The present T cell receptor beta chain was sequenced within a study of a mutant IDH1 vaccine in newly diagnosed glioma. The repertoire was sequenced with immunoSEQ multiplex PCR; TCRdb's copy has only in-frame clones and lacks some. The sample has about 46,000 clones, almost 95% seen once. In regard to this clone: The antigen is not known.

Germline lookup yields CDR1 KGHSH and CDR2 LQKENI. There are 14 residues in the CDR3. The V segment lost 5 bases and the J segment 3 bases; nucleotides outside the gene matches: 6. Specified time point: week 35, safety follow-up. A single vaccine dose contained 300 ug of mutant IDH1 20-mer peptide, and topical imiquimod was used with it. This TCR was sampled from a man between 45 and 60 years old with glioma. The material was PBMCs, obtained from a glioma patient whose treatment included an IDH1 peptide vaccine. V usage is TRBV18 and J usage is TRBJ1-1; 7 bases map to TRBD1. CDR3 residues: CASSSNTGDTEAFF. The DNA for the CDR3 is TGTGCCAGCTCATCCAACACAGGGGACACTGAAGCTTTCTTT.